This passage covers 24 T cell receptor beta chains from one sample sequenced in a study of blood T cell repertoires in COVID-19. Assay used: immunoSEQ multiplex PCR; TCRdb lists only in-frame clones, some missing. The table lists 250,000 to 300,000 clones, 85% to 90% of them singletons. Sequenced sample: peripheral blood. All receptors derive from a woman aged 25-40 years with COVID-19, enrolled during active disease.

V is TRBV4-1 and J is TRBJ2-7; TRBD1 aligns across 8 bases. Losses at the gene ends were 6 bases for V and 2 bases for J; bases not matched to a gene: 9. The CDR3 runs to 15 residues. From germline, CDR1 is MGHRA and CDR2 YSYEKL. The CDR3 loop reads CASSLGQGAAYEQYF. The CDR3 DNA follows: TGCGCCAGCAGTCTAGGGCAGGGGGCCGCCTACGAGCAGTACTTC.

The chain has TRBV10-1 and TRBJ1-2; TRBD1 might be the D (6 bases). Per the germline V gene, CDR1 is WNHNN and CDR2 is SYGVQD (reference sequence). V lost 11 bases and J 4 bases, leaving 23 bases between the germline ends. This CDR3 spans 15 amino acids. The CDR3 sequence is CAAQAHDRTFYGYTF. CDR3 DNA sequence: TGCGCCGCCCAGGCCCACGACAGGACCTTCTATGGCTACACCTTC.

The chain recombines TRBV6-4 with TRBJ1-1; D gene uncertain. V was shortened by 5 bases and J by 5 bases, with 12 bases between the two germline ends. This CDR3 is 13 amino acids long. CDR1 is MRHNA and CDR2 is SNTAGT in the germline V gene. CDR3 loop: CASSREKGTEAFF. In DNA form, the CDR3 reads TGTGCCAGCAGTCGGGAGAAGGGTACTGAAGCTTTCTTT.

The rearrangement uses TRBV11-2 and TRBJ2-2, with D perhaps TRBD2 (7 bases). V was clipped by 3 bases and J by 6 bases, with 14 bases between them. CDR1 is SGHAT and CDR2 is FQNNGV in the germline V gene. This CDR3 has 15 amino acids. In nucleotides, the CDR3 is TGTGCCAGCAGCTTGTGGGGGGGGGCCCCCGGGGAGCTGTTTTTT. Translation: CASSLWGGAPGELFF.

This clone showed up just once. The chain combines TRBV19 with TRBJ1-1; D not certain. The CDR3 is 12 amino acids. Per germline, CDR1 LNHDA and CDR2 SQIVND (reference sequence). The V gene lost 4 bases and the J gene lost 5 bases, with 8 bases spanning the gap. In DNA form, the CDR3 reads TGTGCCAGTAGTAAGGAGGAGACTGAAGCTTTCTTT. This encodes CASSKEETEAFF.

The chain links TRBV19 to TRBJ1-2; a possible D gene is TRBD1 (5 bases). This CDR3 contains 13 residues. The V end lost 4 bases, the J end lost 8 bases, and 14 bases lay between the germline ends. Per germline, CDR1 LNHDA and CDR2 SQIVND (reference sequence). CDR3 in DNA: TGTGCCAGTAGTACCACGCAGGGCCGGGGCTACACCTTC. Translation gives CASSTTQGRGYTF.

The chain recombines TRBV15 with TRBJ2-5; tentative D call: TRBD2 (5 bases). Germline V lookup: CDR1 LNHNV, CDR2 YYDKDF (reference sequence). This CDR3 has 16 residues. The V end lost 7 bases, the J end lost 2 bases, and 20 bases lay between the germline ends. Here the CDR3 reads CATTKGGAPPQETQYF. The CDR3 DNA reads as TGTGCCACCACAAAAGGAGGCGCTCCGCCTCAAGAGACCCAGTACTTC.

This chain links TRBV6-2 or TRBV6-3 with TRBJ2-7, with TRBD1 identical over 9 bases. V shed 2 bases, J shed 1 base, and the junction held 3 bases outside the gene matches. There are 15 residues in the CDR3. Germline V lookup: CDR1 MNHEY, CDR2 SVGEGT. The CDR3 reads CASSYPGTGSYEQYF. CDR3 DNA: TGTGCCAGCAGTTACCCCGGGACAGGGTCCTACGAGCAGTACTTC.

V is TRBV27 and J is TRBJ1-1, with D maybe TRBD1 (6 bases). The V end lost 6 bases, the J end lost 0 bases, and 11 bases lay between the germline ends. The germline CDR1 and CDR2 sequences are MNHEY and SMNVEV (reference sequence). The CDR3 extends over 14 amino acids. CDR3 bases: TGTGCCAGCAGGCCCACAGGGTTGAACACTGAAGCTTTCTTT. The encoded protein is CASRPTGLNTEAFF.

The V call is TRBV3-1 (or the pseudogene TRBV3-2), the J call TRBJ1-1; D gene ambiguous. Trimming pared 4 bases from V and 3 bases from J, leaving 12 bases between. CDR1 LGHDT and CDR2 YNNKEL come from the germline V gene (reference sequence). The CDR3 runs 14 residues. The CDR3 protein is CASSRLEMDTEAFF. CDR3 sequence (DNA): TGTGCCAGCAGCCGGCTAGAGATGGACACTGAAGCTTTCTTT.

J is TRBJ2-7 and V is TRBV2, with 8 nucleotides matching TRBD1. The V segment lost 1 base and the J segment 0 bases; nucleotides outside the gene matches: 5. The CDR3 is made up of 16 amino acids. CDR1 is SNHLY and CDR2 is FYNNEI in the germline V gene. CDR3 DNA sequence: TGTGCCAGCAGTGAAGGGACAGGGTACAGCTCCTACGAGCAGTACTTC. The encoded protein is CASSEGTGYSSYEQYF.

With regard to this clone: Additional DNA sequences in this sample encode the identical CDR3. J is TRBJ2-7 and V is TRBV3-1 (or the pseudogene TRBV3-2); no definite D call. Trimming shortened V by 1 base and J by 4 bases, and 2 bases separated the two germline ends. The CDR3 is 11 amino acids. Germline-derived CDR1 and CDR2 are LGHDT and YNNKEL (reference sequence). CDR3 DNA sequence: TGTGCCAGCAGCCAAGCGTACGAGCAGTACTTC. It translates to CASSQAYEQYF.

Only a few counts were recorded for this clone. The chain links TRBV28 to TRBJ1-5, with D tentatively TRBD1 (5 bases). The CDR3 has 18 amino acids. Deletions cut 7 bases from V and 0 bases from J, with 22 bases between. The germline V gene encodes CDR1 MDHEN and CDR2 SYDVKM. Here the CDR3 DNA reads TGTGCCAGCACTCCAGGGCCAGGACCTCCTTATAGCAATCAGCCCCAGCATTTT. Protein product: CASTPGPGPPYSNQPQHF.

The chain employs TRBV19 and TRBJ2-6, with TRBD1 matching over 9 bases. The junction had 10 bases not matched to a gene; V was cut back by 5 bases and J by 2 bases. CDR3 length: 18 residues. Germline lookup yields CDR1 LNHDA and CDR2 SQIVND (reference sequence). The CDR3 region is CASSFPGQGLTGANVLTF. The CDR3, as DNA: TGTGCCAGTAGTTTCCCGGGACAGGGCTTAACTGGGGCCAACGTCCTGACTTTC.

V usage is TRBV6-5 and J usage is TRBJ1-2, with D maybe TRBD1 (5 bases). Germline loops: CDR1 MNHEY, CDR2 SVGAGI. The CDR3 covers 13 residues. V lost 7 bases and J 4 bases, leaving 13 bases between the germline ends. Here the CDR3 DNA reads TGTGCCAGCACAACTCAGGGCTTCTATGGCTACACCTTC. Its translation is CASTTQGFYGYTF.

The V gene is TRBV19, the J gene TRBJ2-5; 10 nucleotides line up with TRBD1. The CDR3 is 15 amino acids. CDR1 is LNHDA and CDR2 is SQIVND in the germline V gene (reference sequence). V lost 8 bases and J lost 4; bases outside the gene matches: 10. The CDR3 nucleotides are TGTGCCAGTGGACCGGGACAGGGGAATAGAGAGACCCAGTACTTC. It is translated as CASGPGQGNRETQYF.

The chain combines TRBV9 with TRBJ2-5; 9 bases line up with TRBD2. Trimming removed 0 bases from V and 5 bases from J; junction bases left unmatched: 14. Germline lookup yields CDR1 SGDLS and CDR2 YYNGEE. There are 18 residues in the CDR3. The CDR3 DNA follows: TGTGCCAGCAGCGTAGCAGCGTCTAGCGGGGCCCGACGGGAGACCCAGTACTTC. Its translation is CASSVAASSGARRETQYF.

The chain uses TRBV2 and TRBJ2-1, with TRBD1 matching over 10 bases. This CDR3 has 13 amino acids. From germline, CDR1 is SNHLY and CDR2 FYNNEI. The trim removed 9 bases at V and 7 bases at J, leaving 6 bases unmatched. The CDR3 reads CARELDRGNEQFF. The CDR3 coding sequence is TGTGCCAGAGAATTGGACAGGGGGAATGAGCAGTTCTTC.

V and J are TRBV5-6 and TRBJ1-1; tentatively, D is TRBD1 (6 bases). The CDR3 length is 13 residues. Germline V gene lookup returns CDR1 SGHDT and CDR2 YYEEEE. Trimming pared 4 bases from V and 5 bases from J, leaving 12 bases between. The CDR3 DNA follows: TGTGCCAGCAGCCCAACAGGGTTAACTGAAGCTTTCTTT. This sequence encodes CASSPTGLTEAFF.

This clone has only one observation. This chain uses TRBV21-1 with TRBJ2-7; TRBD1, the D gene given by the table, was not confirmed from the DNA. TRBV21-1 is listed as a pseudogene. The CDR3 contains 13 residues. The CDR3 region is CAVIRDRNYEQYF. CDR3 bases: TGTGCCGTAATCCGGGACAGGAACTACGAGCAGTACTTC.

The rearrangement links TRBV28 to TRBJ2-5; TRBD2 matches at 7 bases. Germline V gene lookup returns CDR1 MDHEN and CDR2 SYDVKM. The CDR3 runs 14 residues. Unmatched junction bases numbered 7, after V lost 3 bases and J lost 6 bases. This CDR3 is CASSFLGTMKTQYF. The CDR3 DNA sequence: TGTGCCAGCAGTTTTCTGGGGACTATGAAGACCCAGTACTTC.

V gene TRBV7-7 combines with J gene TRBJ2-5; maybe TRBD1 (6 bases). Trimming removed 1 base from V and 2 bases from J, with 14 bases in between. Germline V lookup: CDR1 SSHAT, CDR2 FNYEAQ (reference sequence). The CDR3 has 16 amino acids. CDR3 coding DNA: TGTGCCAGCAGCTTAGGGGGGACACCCACACAAGAGACCCAGTACTTC. Translating it yields CASSLGGTPTQETQYF.

This chain links TRBV19 with TRBJ2-1; 12 nucleotides line up with TRBD2. This CDR3 is 12 amino acids long. V was clipped by 11 bases and J by 9 bases; unmatched bases: 5. The V gene's germline CDR1 is LNHDA and CDR2 SQIVND (reference sequence). The CDR3 sequence: CAQRTSGTEQFF. The CDR3 region has the DNA TGTGCCCAAAGGACTAGCGGGACTGAGCAGTTCTTC.

To note about this clone: The sample carries other DNA sequences with the same CDR3. DNA of the CDR3: TGTGCCAGCAGCCCTGCGGGAGATACGCAGTATTTT. Its protein is CASSPAGDTQYF. The chain recombines TRBV5-4 with TRBJ2-3, with D possibly being TRBD2 (5 bases). Germline lookup yields CDR1 SGHNT and CDR2 YYREEE (reference sequence). The CDR3 consists of 12 residues. The V end lost 4 bases, the J end lost 5 bases, and 8 bases lay between the germline ends.